These T cell receptor beta chains were read from a single sample in a study of blood T cell repertoires in COVID-19. The method was immunoSEQ multiplex PCR; TCRdb's version includes in-frame clones alone and lacks a portion of them. This sample carries some 210,000 clones, 84% of them seen once, and the ten largest clones take 5% to 6.5%. Sequences were obtained from peripheral blood. These receptors all stem from a woman between 70 and 85 years old with active or convalescent COVID-19. Both conserved end residues are part of each CDR3. A D gene is named only where the DNA matches it firmly. The listing skips clone size in some rows; elsewhere it reads once, few, many or a size class.

V gene: TRBV4-1; J gene: TRBJ1-1; D gene: TRBD1; clone size: NA; CDR3 DNA: TGCGCCAGCAGCCAAGCTCCCCCCCCGACAGGGGCACTTGAAGCTTTCTTT; CDR3 protein: CASSQAPPPTGALEAFF
V gene: TRBV28; J gene: TRBJ2-7; D gene: NA; clone size: NA; CDR3 DNA: TGTGCCAGCAGTTTAACAGGGCATTACGAGCAGTACTTC; CDR3 protein: CASSLTGHYEQYF
V gene: TRBV3-1/TRBV3-2; J gene: TRBJ1-6; D gene: TRBD1; clone size: once; CDR3 DNA: TGTGCCAGCAGCCAGAAAACCGGGACAGGGATTGAGCCCCTCCACTTT; CDR3 protein: CASSQKTGTGIEPLHF
V gene: TRBV18; J gene: TRBJ2-5; D gene: NA; clone size: NA; CDR3 DNA: TGTGCCAGCTCACCTGTTCGTGGTAGCGGAAACCGGGGGGAGACCCAGTACTTC; CDR3 protein: CASSPVRGSGNRGETQYF
V gene: TRBV5-1; J gene: TRBJ2-5; D gene: TRBD2; clone size: NA; CDR3 DNA: TGCGCCAGCAGCCCGGGGGCTAGCGGGAGTTCAGAGACCCAGTACTTC; CDR3 protein: CASSPGASGSSETQYF
V gene: TRBV5-5; J gene: TRBJ2-2; D gene: TRBD2; clone size: NA; CDR3 DNA: TGTGCCAGCAGCTTGGTAGAACTAGCGACGAACACCGGGGAGCTGTTTTTT; CDR3 protein: CASSLVELATNTGELFF
V gene: TRBV6-6; J gene: TRBJ1-1; D gene: TRBD1; clone size: NA; CDR3 DNA: TGTGCCAGCAGTCCGTCCGGGACAGGGGATAACACTGAAGCTTTCTTT; CDR3 protein: CASSPSGTGDNTEAFF
V gene: TRBV20-1; J gene: TRBJ1-2; D gene: NA; clone size: NA; CDR3 DNA: TGCAGTGCCATATACACGGGTGGCTACACCTTC; CDR3 protein: CSAIYTGGYTF
V gene: TRBV30; J gene: TRBJ2-1; D gene: TRBD2; clone size: NA; CDR3 DNA: TGTGCCTGGAGTTGGGGGACTAGCGGATACAATGAGCAGTTCTTC; CDR3 protein: CAWSWGTSGYNEQFF
V gene: TRBV27; J gene: TRBJ1-1; D gene: NA; clone size: NA; CDR3 DNA: TGTGCCAGCAGTCATTCCAGGGGTACCGAAGCTTTCTTT; CDR3 protein: CASSHSRGTEAFF
V gene: TRBV15; J gene: TRBJ1-2; D gene: TRBD1; clone size: NA; CDR3 DNA: TGTGCCACCAGCTACGACAGGGGGCTAGTTTATGGCTACACCTTC; CDR3 protein: CATSYDRGLVYGYTF
V gene: TRBV28; J gene: TRBJ2-5; D gene: TRBD2; clone size: NA; CDR3 DNA: TGTGCCAGCAGTTTACCCCCGGGACTAGCCCGGCTAAAAGAGACCCAGTACTTC; CDR3 protein: CASSLPPGLARLKETQYF
V gene: TRBV7-9; J gene: TRBJ1-4; D gene: TRBD1; clone size: NA; CDR3 DNA: TGTGCCAGCAGCTCGAACAGACAGGGAAATGAAAAACTGTTTTTT; CDR3 protein: CASSSNRQGNEKLFF
V gene: TRBV5-1; J gene: TRBJ1-5; D gene: NA; clone size: NA; CDR3 DNA: TGCGCCAGCAGCTTGGGACCAGGGAGCAATCAGCCCCAGCATTTT; CDR3 protein: CASSLGPGSNQPQHF
V gene: TRBV28; J gene: TRBJ2-1; D gene: TRBD2; clone size: NA; CDR3 DNA: TGTGCCAGCAGGCCTAGGACTAGCGGGAGGAATGAGCAGTTCTTC; CDR3 protein: CASRPRTSGRNEQFF
V gene: TRBV11-2; J gene: TRBJ2-3; D gene: NA; clone size: NA; CDR3 DNA: TGTGCCAGCAGCTTGTCGGGGAGGACAGATACGCAGTATTTT; CDR3 protein: CASSLSGRTDTQYF
V gene: TRBV27; J gene: TRBJ2-7; D gene: NA; clone size: once; CDR3 DNA: TGTGCCAGCAAATCGGGAGTTCACTACGAGCAGTACTTC; CDR3 protein: CASKSGVHYEQYF
V gene: TRBV7-9; J gene: TRBJ2-3; D gene: TRBD2; clone size: NA; CDR3 DNA: TGTGCCAGCAGCCTACTAGCGGGAGGGCCAACAGATACGCAGTATTTT; CDR3 protein: CASSLLAGGPTDTQYF
V gene: TRBV18; J gene: TRBJ2-5; D gene: NA; clone size: NA; CDR3 DNA: TGTGCCAGCTCACCACTTCCGGCAGGGGCGGGAGAGACCCAGTACTTC; CDR3 protein: CASSPLPAGAGETQYF
V gene: TRBV10-3; J gene: TRBJ1-2; D gene: NA; clone size: NA; CDR3 DNA: TGTGCCATCAGTGCTCCGGGGGGCGCATATCATGGCTACACCTTC; CDR3 protein: CAISAPGGAYHGYTF
V gene: TRBV6-1; J gene: TRBJ2-4; D gene: TRBD2; clone size: NA; CDR3 DNA: TGTGCCAGCAGTGGTGGGACTAGCGGGACATCAGCCAAAAACATTCAGTACTTC; CDR3 protein: CASSGGTSGTSAKNIQYF
V gene: TRBV7-2; J gene: TRBJ2-3; D gene: TRBD1; clone size: once; CDR3 DNA: TGTGCCAGCAGCTCCCGGACAGGGGGCAGGGATACGCAGTATTTT; CDR3 protein: CASSSRTGGRDTQYF
V gene: TRBV27; J gene: TRBJ2-7; D gene: NA; clone size: NA; CDR3 DNA: TGTGCCAGCAGTACAGTCCACTCCTACGAGCAGTACTTC; CDR3 protein: CASSTVHSYEQYF